This T cell receptor beta chain appears in the sequencing data of a study of blood T cell repertoires in COVID-19. Study-wide context: Samples representing acute and convalescent COVID-19 were sourced from the United States, Italy and Spain. Nucleic acid was either cDNA or gDNA, and it came from T cells, B-cell-depleted T cells, or PBMCs.

In the original workflow: Amplified reference gene primers provided the basis for estimating nucleated cell counts. The table came from immunoSEQ multiplex PCR; TCRdb's copy has only in-frame clones and leaves some out. The V and J calls and clone size were taken over from that table, and D and trimming were inferred from the DNA. This sample has over 60,000 clones, with roughly nine tenths found just once. Sequencing input: peripheral blood. This TCR came from a woman between 45 and 60 years old with active COVID-19.

The CDR3 loop is CASSLVSGRTDTQYF. CDR3 nucleotides: TGCGCCAGCAGCTTGGTGAGCGGGAGGACAGATACGCAGTATTTT. The rearrangement links TRBV5-1 to TRBJ2-3, with 9 bases aligning to TRBD2. The V and J ends lost 0 bases and 3 bases, in that order; junction bases with no gene match: 2. CDR3 length equals 15 residues. The germline V gene has CDR1 SGHRS and CDR2 YFSETQ.